These 13 T cell receptor beta chains were all obtained from the same sample, sequenced in a study of shared clonotypes between healthy human individuals. The assay was immunoSEQ multiplex PCR, and TCRdb's table has in-frame clones only and misses some. The sample lists 600,000 to 700,000 clones, roughly 73% occurring once. The sample consisted of memory CD4+ T cells sorted from blood. The subset is: CD45RA-negative fraction. The receptors come from a woman aged 25 to 39 in good health.

Note on this clone: This may be a read error: a much more frequent sequence differs by one nucleotide. The rearrangement uses TRBV5-6 and TRBJ1-2; D is unresolved. CDR1 SGHDT and CDR2 YYEEEE come from the germline V gene. Trimming stripped 2 bases from V and 2 bases from J, with 4 bases between. CDR3 length equals 12 residues. This chain's CDR3 is CASSLQNYGYTF. CDR3 in DNA: TGTGCCAGCAGCTTACAGAACTATGGCTACACCTTC. The full variable domain, rest sourced from reference TRBV5-6 and TRBJ1-2, is DAGVTQSPTHLIKTRGQQVTLRCSPKSGHDTVSWYQQALGQGPQFIFQYYEEEERQRGNFPDRFSGHQFPNYSSELNVNALLLGDSALYLCASSLQNYGYTFGSGTRLTVV.

This chain links TRBV5-1 with TRBJ1-5; maybe TRBD1 (5 bases). In germline, CDR1 is SGHRS, CDR2 YFSETQ. Trimming took 2 bases from V and 2 from J, leaving 8 bases between them. This CDR3 is built from 14 residues. The CDR3: CASSFEGGNQPQHF. The CDR3 DNA reads TGCGCCAGCAGCTTCGAAGGGGGCAATCAGCCCCAGCATTTT. The variable domain in full, with the rest retrieved from reference TRBV5-1 and TRBJ1-5, is KAGVTQTPRYLIKTRGQQVTLSCSPISGHRSVSWYQQTPGQGLQFLFEYFSETQRNKGNFPGRFSGRQFSNSRSEMNVSTLELGDSALYLCASSFEGGNQPQHFGDGTRLSIL.

This rearrangement joins TRBV10-3 to TRBJ1-1; TRBD1 matches 9 bases. Losses at the gene ends were 10 bases for V and 1 base for J; bases not matched to a gene: 7. The CDR3 loop spans 14 amino acids. Germline values: CDR1 ENHRY, CDR2 SYGVKD. The CDR3 protein is CATRTGEGNTEAFF. CDR3 in DNA: TGTGCCACCAGGACAGGGGAAGGGAACACTGAAGCTTTCTTT.

This clone was detected only a few times. The CDR3 nucleotides are TGTGCCAGCAGTGTCCCCAGGCCTGGAGGCTACACCTTC. Encoded protein: CASSVPRPGGYTF. The V and J genes are TRBV28 and TRBJ1-2; D unclear. Germline V gene sequence: CDR1 MDHEN, CDR2 SYDVKM. The CDR3 length is 13 residues. Trimming stripped 5 bases from V and 8 bases from J, with 15 bases between.

The V gene is TRBV5-1, the J gene TRBJ2-5, with a possible D match to TRBD2 (6 bases). The CDR3 contains 13 residues. Germline CDR1 reads SGHRS; CDR2 reads YFSETQ. Trimming took 3 bases from V and 5 from J, leaving 11 bases between them. The chain's CDR3 is CASSSGSQETQYF. The CDR3 DNA reads TGCGCCAGCAGCTCCGGGAGTCAGGAGACCCAGTACTTC.

The chain has TRBV27 and TRBJ2-1; D is undetermined. The length of the CDR3 is 14 residues. V was pared by 0 bases and J by 8 bases, with 11 bases between. Germline V gene sequence: CDR1 MNHEY, CDR2 SMNVEV (reference sequence). The CDR3 here is CASSLSALSYEQFF. CDR3 in DNA: TGTGCCAGCAGTTTATCCGCATTATCATATGAGCAGTTCTTC.

This clone was seen a handful of times. V and J are TRBV30 and TRBJ1-5; D is uncertain. V was shortened by 2 bases and J by 0 bases, with 17 bases between the two germline ends. Per the germline V gene, CDR1 is GTSNPN and CDR2 is SVGIG (reference sequence). There are 17 residues in the CDR3. Here the CDR3 DNA reads TGTGCCTGGAGTACCGGGAAAGATGCCTTTAGCAATCAGCCCCAGCATTTT. Its translation is CAWSTGKDAFSNQPQHF. Filled out from reference TRBV30 and TRBJ1-5, the complete variable domain reads SQTIHQWPATLVQPVGSPLSLECTVEGTSNPNLYWYRQAAGRGLQLLFYSVGIGQISSEVPQNLSASRPQDRQFILSSKKLLLSDSGFYLCAWSTGKDAFSNQPQHFGDGTRLSIL.

V is TRBV6-5 and J is TRBJ1-4, with unresolved D. The CDR3 is made up of 14 amino acids. V shed 4 bases and J shed 0 bases, with 6 bases lying between them. Germline-derived CDR1 and CDR2 are MNHEY and SVGAGI. CDR3 nucleotide sequence: TGTGCCAGCAGTTTGAGTGCAACTAATGAAAAACTGTTTTTT. Residues: CASSLSATNEKLFF.

This chain links TRBV2 with TRBJ1-5; maybe TRBD1 (5 bases). This CDR3 region has 15 residues. V lost 0 bases to trimming and J lost 9 bases, with 15 bases between them. Per germline, CDR1 SNHLY and CDR2 FYNNEI. The CDR3 is CASSEALGDLGPQHF. The DNA for the CDR3 is TGTGCCAGCAGTGAAGCGCTTGGGGACCTGGGGCCCCAGCATTTT. Full variable domain (missing parts from reference TRBV2 and TRBJ1-5): EPEVTQTPSHQVTQMGQEVILRCVPISNHLYFYWYRQILGQKVEFLVSFYNNEISEKSEIFDDQFSVERPDGSNFTLKIRSTKLEDSAMYFCASSEALGDLGPQHFGDGTRLSIL.

The chain combines TRBV29-1 with TRBJ2-7, with 8 nucleotides matching TRBD1. V lost 7 bases to trimming and J lost 2 bases; unmatched junction nucleotides: 1. The CDR3 extends over 11 amino acids. The V gene's germline CDR1 is SQVTM and CDR2 ANQGSEA. The CDR3 loop is CSAGQAYEQYF. The CDR3 DNA sequence: TGCAGCGCGGGACAGGCCTACGAGCAGTACTTC.

In its sample, this clone was seen many times. The chain has TRBV6-1 and TRBJ2-7; D perhaps matches TRBD2 (5 bases). The CDR3 has 13 amino acids. The germline V gene encodes CDR1 MNHNS and CDR2 SASEGT. Trimming shortened V by 7 bases and J by 5 bases, and 15 bases separated the two germline ends. CDR3 region: CASNTGETNEQYF. The CDR3 region has the DNA TGTGCCAGCAATACCGGGGAGACAAACGAGCAGTACTTC.

The CDR3 DNA reads TGTGCCAGCAGTGCACGGGGTCGGGGAGATACGCAGTATTTT. This encodes CASSARGRGDTQYF. V gene TRBV25-1 combines with J gene TRBJ2-3, with a tentative D call TRBD2 (5 bases). Germline-derived CDR1 and CDR2 are MGHDK and SYGVNS. The CDR3 has 14 residues. Trimming cost V 4 bases and J 5 bases, with 13 bases left between them.

The V gene is TRBV29-1, the J gene TRBJ2-5; 8 bases fit TRBD1. Per the germline V gene, CDR1 is SQVTM and CDR2 is ANQGSEA. This CDR3 has 12 residues. V trimming: 6 bases; J trimming: 5 bases; junction bases outside the gene matches: 5. The CDR3 DNA sequence: TGCAGCGTCGGACAGGGTTGGGAGACCCAGTACTTC. Translating it yields CSVGQGWETQYF.